These 13 T cell receptor beta chains came from one sample sequenced in a study of cytomegalovirus exposure and HLA in healthy donors. Using immunoSEQ multiplex PCR, the repertoire was profiled, and TCRdb retains in-frame clones only, with some absent. Of about 79,000 clones in the sample, 93% are singletons; the top ten hold 3.5% to 4%. The sample consisted of PBMCs. These receptor sequences come from a young woman in good health and CMV-seronegative.

V and J are TRBV2 and TRBJ1-2; TRBD1 agrees at 9 bases. CDR1 is SNHLY, CDR2 FYNNEI, per germline. J was trimmed by 8 bases and V by 11 bases; bases with no gene match: 15. The length of the CDR3 is 14 residues. CDR3 region: CAGTLKDRGDGYTF. CDR3 DNA sequence: TGTGCCGGGACGTTAAAAGACAGGGGGGACGGCTACACCTTC.

The chain combines TRBV2 with TRBJ2-5; tentative D call: TRBD2 (7 bases). V gave up 3 bases and J gave up 1 base, with 12 bases separating them. The V gene's germline CDR1 is SNHLY and CDR2 FYNNEI. The CDR3 is made up of 15 amino acids. Here the CDR3 reads CASSEGGGAQETQYF. In DNA, the CDR3 is TGTGCCAGCAGTGAGGGAGGGGGGGCCCAAGAGACCCAGTACTTC.

The chain links TRBV2 to TRBJ2-3; tentative D call: TRBD1 (5 bases). CDR1 is SNHLY, CDR2 FYNNEI, per germline. Trimming took 4 bases from V and 1 from J, leaving 12 bases between them. The length of the CDR3 is 15 residues. The DNA of the CDR3 is TGTGCCAGCAGTGGGTCTGGGGCTCGCACAGATACGCAGTATTTT. Protein: CASSGSGARTDTQYF.

The chain carries TRBV28 and TRBJ2-3, with TRBD1 identical over 7 bases. CDR1 MDHEN and CDR2 SYDVKM come from the germline V gene. The V gene end was trimmed by 6 bases and the J gene end by 5 bases; junction bases not matched to a gene: 5. The CDR3 contains 13 residues. As DNA, the CDR3 is TGTGCCAGCAGATCACAGGGGCTAGATACGCAGTATTTT. This codes for CASRSQGLDTQYF. Based on the CDR3 plus reference TRBV28 and TRBJ2-3, the full variable domain is DVKVTQSSRYLVKRTGEKVFLECVQDMDHENMFWYRQDPGLGLRLIYFSYDVKMKEKGDIPEGYSVSREKKERFSLILESASTNQTSMYLCASRSQGLDTQYFGPGTRLTVL.

The chain recombines TRBV18 with TRBJ2-5; 7 bases align to TRBD1. Germline values: CDR1 KGHSH, CDR2 LQKENI. The CDR3 length is 15 residues. The V and J ends lost 3 bases and 0 bases, in that order; junction bases with no gene match: 4. In DNA, the CDR3 is TGTGCCAGCTCACCGAGACAGGGAAACCAAGAGACCCAGTACTTC. Its protein product is CASSPRQGNQETQYF.

V usage is TRBV5-1 and J usage is TRBJ2-3; TRBD2 agrees at 15 bases. This CDR3 region has 18 residues. Germline loops: CDR1 SGHRS, CDR2 YFSETQ. V was pared by 3 bases and J by 0 bases, with 5 bases of the junction left unmatched. For the CDR3, the DNA is TGCGCCAGCAGCTCCCGGGGACTAGCGGGGGGAAGCACAGATACGCAGTATTTT. Encoded protein: CASSSRGLAGGSTDTQYF.

The V and J genes are TRBV7-9 and TRBJ2-7; 7 bases agree with TRBD1. There are 16 residues in the CDR3. Germline V lookup: CDR1 SEHNR, CDR2 FQNEAQ (reference sequence). V shed 5 bases and J 1 base; nucleotides not matched to a gene: 11. The CDR3 region is CASSGKPGQSSYEQYF. The CDR3 DNA is TGTGCCAGCAGCGGGAAACCGGGACAGAGTTCCTACGAGCAGTACTTC.

The chain links TRBV9 to TRBJ1-2; D unclear. Trimming cost V 6 bases and J 8 bases, with 20 bases left between them. The CDR3 extends over 14 amino acids. Looked up from germline, CDR1 is SGDLS and CDR2 is YYNGEE. CDR3 sequence: CASMGSQGREGYTF. The CDR3 coding sequence is TGTGCCAGCATGGGGTCTCAAGGGAGGGAAGGCTACACCTTC.

The J gene is TRBJ1-1, the V gene TRBV5-8; 7 bases line up with TRBD1. Germline loops: CDR1 SGHTS, CDR2 YDEGEE. After removal of 4 bases from V and 3 bases from J, the junction contained 9 bases not matched to a gene. The CDR3 extends over 15 amino acids. In DNA, the CDR3 is TGTGCCAGCAGCCCAAGACAGGGTGTGGACACTGAAGCTTTCTTT. This translates into CASSPRQGVDTEAFF.

V is TRBV5-4 and J is TRBJ2-2; 7 bases are a match to TRBD1. CDR1 is SGHNT, CDR2 YYREEE, per germline (reference sequence). With V trimmed by 4 bases and J by 1 base, 1 base remained unmatched. The length of the CDR3 is 14 residues. The CDR3 nucleotides are TGTGCCAGCAGCCGACAGGGGAACACCGGGGAGCTGTTTTTT. Translating it yields CASSRQGNTGELFF.

The V and J genes are TRBV7-9 and TRBJ2-4; D is uncertain. The V gene lost 2 bases and the J gene lost 8 bases, with 7 bases spanning the gap. The CDR3 is 12 residues long. Germline assignment: CDR1 SEHNR and CDR2 FQNEAQ (reference sequence). CDR3 DNA sequence: TGTGCCAGCAGCTTAATCGGAGACATTCAGTACTTC. This translates into CASSLIGDIQYF.

This chain uses TRBV6-1 with TRBJ2-7, with D maybe TRBD1 (5 bases). The V end lost 2 bases, the J end lost 0 bases, and 14 bases lay between the germline ends. From germline, CDR1 is MNHNS and CDR2 SASEGT. This CDR3 has 16 residues. CDR3: CASSEFGEGVSYEQYF. CDR3 DNA sequence: TGTGCCAGCAGTGAATTTGGGGAAGGGGTCTCCTACGAGCAGTACTTC.

The J gene is TRBJ1-1, the V gene TRBV6-1; D is unresolved. V lost 2 bases, J lost 5 bases, and 12 bases lay in between. CDR1 MNHNS and CDR2 SASEGT come from the germline V gene. The CDR3 runs to 14 residues. DNA of the CDR3: TGTGCCAGCAGTGAACCGGGGAGGTCGACTGAAGCTTTCTTT. Its protein is CASSEPGRSTEAFF.